A single sample gave rise to the 21 T cell receptor beta chains below, sequenced in a study of CD8+ T cells in alopecia areata (dated by TCRdb to the late 2010s). The time point label on this specimen signifies: more than three weeks on oral tofacitinib. The treatment or condition label here, explained by the study, means: oral pan-JAK inhibitor, 5-10 mg twice daily. To prepare the library, the immunoSEQ multiplex PCR assay was applied. RNA was extracted from all samples and reverse transcribed into cDNA, which served as template for TCR sequencing. TCRdb mirrors the immuneACCESS table, restricted to in-frame sequences. Some clones are absent from its copies; in checked studies, under half trace to an unresolved V gene, and the reason for the others is unknown. Within this sample are approximately 120,000 clones, with approximately 60% of them counted one time only. Roughly 5% of the sample comes from the top ten.

This specimen was CD4+ T cells sorted from blood, taken at week 4, from a patient treated with tofacitinib. The receptors originated from a human donor with alopecia areata.

This clone was observed a handful of times. The chain recombines TRBV7-2 with TRBJ2-3, with 10 bases aligning to TRBD2. Losses at the gene ends were 6 bases for V and 9 bases for J; bases not matched to a gene: 9. Per germline, CDR1 SGHTA and CDR2 FQGNSA. The CDR3 covers 14 residues. CDR3 loop: CASSQGLAGVTQYF. In nucleotides, the CDR3 is TGTGCCAGCAGTCAGGGGCTAGCGGGGGTCACGCAGTATTTT. Supplemented by reference TRBV7-2 and TRBJ2-3, the full variable domain reads GAGVSQSPSNKVTEKGKDVELRCDPISGHTALYWYRQSLGQGLEFLIYFQGNSAPDKSGLPSDRFSAERTGGSVSTLTIQRTQQEDSAVYLCASSQGLAGVTQYFGPGTRLTVL.

This clone was detected only a few times. The rearrangement links TRBV30 to TRBJ1-1, with unresolved D. This CDR3 comprises 15 residues. Germline CDR1 and CDR2: GTSNPN and SVGIG (reference sequence). The V end was cut by 2 bases, the J end by 4 bases, with 17 bases between. CDR3 nucleotide sequence: TGTGCCTGGAGTTCCCTGTCGAGGTTGGGCACTGAAGCTTTCTTT. Protein: CAWSSLSRLGTEAFF.

CDR3 region: CASRVAEAFF. The CDR3 nucleotides are TGTGCCAGCAGGGTCGCTGAAGCTTTCTTT. This chain links TRBV2 with TRBJ1-1; no firm D call. The CDR3 has 10 amino acids. Germline lookup yields CDR1 SNHLY and CDR2 FYNNEI. Deletions cut 6 bases from V and 6 bases from J, with 5 bases between.

This rearrangement joins TRBV19 to TRBJ2-7; possibly TRBD1 for D (6 bases). The CDR3 contains 14 residues. Between the trimmed V and J ends, which lost 9 bases and 3 bases, there was a span of 18 bases. Germline assignment: CDR1 LNHDA and CDR2 SQIVND (reference sequence). The CDR3 sequence is CARPSRDTDYEQYF. For the CDR3, the DNA is TGTGCCAGACCATCCCGGGACACTGACTACGAGCAGTACTTC.

J is TRBJ2-3 and V is TRBV7-7, with TRBD2 as a possible D gene (6 bases). The V end was cut by 5 bases, the J end by 9 bases, with 21 bases between. Germline loops: CDR1 SSHAT, CDR2 FNYEAQ (reference sequence). CDR3 length equals 15 residues. The CDR3 loop is CASSKLARGRGTQYF. CDR3 nucleotide sequence: TGTGCCAGCAGCAAACTAGCTCGGGGTCGAGGGACGCAGTATTTT.

The chain employs TRBV7-9 and TRBJ2-3; TRBD2 matches at 8 bases. Germline loops: CDR1 SEHNR, CDR2 FQNEAQ (reference sequence). V shed 2 bases and J 4 bases; nucleotides not matched to a gene: 2. The CDR3 is 14 residues long. The CDR3 DNA reads as TGTGCCAGCAGCTTACTAGCGGGCGCAGATACGCAGTATTTT. This translates into CASSLLAGADTQYF.

This sequence joins TRBV28 and TRBJ1-2; D is uncertain. CDR3 length: 11 residues. The germline CDR1 and CDR2 sequences are MDHEN and SYDVKM. Trimming pared 6 bases from V and 8 bases from J, leaving 10 bases between. The CDR3 nucleotides read TGTGCCAGCAGCGCCGCGAGGGGCTACACCTTC. This sequence encodes CASSAARGYTF.

In this sample, this clone turned up a few times. V and J are TRBV29-1 and TRBJ2-1, with 13 bases that match TRBD2. Germline CDR1 SQVTM, CDR2 ANQGSEA. The CDR3 totals 14 residues. J gave up 10 bases and V 6 bases, and 9 bases lay outside the gene matches. The CDR3 region has the DNA TGCAGCGTAGCCTGGACTAGCGGGAGCGGGGAGCAGTTCTTC. It specifies CSVAWTSGSGEQFF.

This clone was recorded a few times. The chain employs TRBV29-1 and TRBJ2-5; D gene ambiguous. V was clipped by 5 bases and J by 2 bases, with 12 bases between them. The germline CDR1 and CDR2 sequences are SQVTM and ANQGSEA. CDR3 length: 13 amino acids. CDR3 loop: CSVLSAVQETQYF. The CDR3 DNA is TGCAGCGTTCTTTCGGCGGTTCAAGAGACCCAGTACTTC.

The V call is TRBV30, the J call TRBJ2-2; 10 positions agree with TRBD2. The junction had 4 bases not matched to a gene; V was cut back by 8 bases and J by 4 bases. The CDR3 runs 13 residues. Germline V CDR1 and CDR2: GTSNPN, SVGIG (reference sequence). CDR3 nucleotide sequence: TGTGCCCTCGGGACTAGCGTCACCGGGGAGCTGTTTTTT. Translated: CALGTSVTGELFF. Variable domain in full (rest from reference TRBV30 and TRBJ2-2): SQTIHQWPATLVQPVGSPLSLECTVEGTSNPNLYWYRQAAGRGLQLLFYSVGIGQISSEVPQNLSASRPQDRQFILSSKKLLLSDSGFYLCALGTSVTGELFFGEGSRLTVL.

This clone was counted a few times. The chain joins TRBV7-6 to TRBJ1-6, with D unresolved. CDR1 is SGHVS, CDR2 FNYEAQ, per germline. Trimming removed 0 bases from V and 4 bases from J, with 7 bases in between. The CDR3 runs 15 residues. The CDR3 coding sequence is TGTGCCAGCAGCTTAGCTCCAGTTTATAATTCACCCCTCCACTTT. Protein product: CASSLAPVYNSPLHF.

This clone was counted only a few times. This sequence joins TRBV5-1 and TRBJ2-2, with TRBD1 identical over 11 bases. Germline assignment: CDR1 SGHRS and CDR2 YFSETQ. J lost 4 bases, V lost 0 bases, and 2 bases had no gene match. This CDR3 is 16 amino acids long. The CDR3 here is CASSLVGTGGTGELFF. The DNA of the CDR3 is TGCGCCAGCAGCTTGGTCGGGACAGGGGGCACCGGGGAGCTGTTTTTT.

This chain links TRBV6-5 with TRBJ2-1, with 11 positions matching TRBD2. Unmatched junction bases numbered 8, after V lost 4 bases and J lost 9 bases. The CDR3 extends over 15 amino acids. CDR1 is MNHEY and CDR2 is SVGAGI in the germline V gene. The CDR3 here is CASSFSGGAAGEQFF. The CDR3 nucleotides read TGTGCCAGCAGTTTTAGCGGGGGGGCCGCGGGTGAGCAGTTCTTC.

As DNA, the CDR3 is TGCAGCGGGGGACAGGGGGTTTACGAGCAGTACTTC. The encoded protein is CSGGQGVYEQYF. The J gene is TRBJ2-7, the V gene TRBV29-1, with 11 nucleotides matching TRBD1. From germline, CDR1 is SQVTM and CDR2 ANQGSEA. V lost 7 bases to trimming and J lost 4 bases; unmatched junction nucleotides: 3. The CDR3 is 12 residues long.

The chain employs TRBV15 and TRBJ1-6; D remains ambiguous. Germline-derived CDR1 and CDR2 are LNHNV and YYDKDF (reference sequence). The CDR3 extends over 15 amino acids. Deletions cut 0 bases from V and 5 bases from J, with 8 bases between. In DNA, the CDR3 is TGTGCCACCAGCAGAGATGGGCAGGATAATTCACCCCTCCACTTT. This sequence encodes CATSRDGQDNSPLHF.

V and J are TRBV5-6 and TRBJ2-5; no definite D call. The V gene's germline CDR1 is SGHDT and CDR2 YYEEEE. Trimming took 3 bases from V and 4 from J, leaving 19 bases between them. The CDR3 sequence is 16 residues long. The CDR3 DNA reads as TGTGCCAGCAGCTGGACCGGGTTTGCCCACGGAGAGACCCAGTACTTC. Translating gives CASSWTGFAHGETQYF.

The chain recombines TRBV5-6 with TRBJ2-1; D not resolved. Trimming took 2 bases from V and 2 from J, leaving 8 bases between them. Germline V gene data show CDR1 as SGHDT and CDR2 as YYEEEE. The CDR3 runs to 14 residues. The CDR3 DNA reads as TGTGCCAGCAGCTTATTCCAGGCCTACAATGAGCAGTTCTTC. Its protein is CASSLFQAYNEQFF.

The chain is built from TRBV6-5 and TRBJ2-4; a possible D gene is TRBD2 (5 bases). This CDR3 contains 13 residues. CDR1 MNHEY and CDR2 SVGAGI come from the germline V gene. The V gene lost 8 bases and the J gene lost 1 base, with 9 bases spanning the gap. CDR3 protein: CASSEGAKNIQYF. Here the CDR3 DNA reads TGTGCCAGCTCCGAGGGTGCCAAAAACATTCAGTACTTC.

V gene TRBV7-9 combines with J gene TRBJ2-5; the D gene is possibly TRBD2 (7 bases). CDR3 length: 12 residues. V lost 10 bases to trimming and J lost 4 bases, with 13 bases between them. Germline V gives CDR1 SEHNR, CDR2 FQNEAQ (reference sequence). The CDR3 DNA sequence: TGTGCCACCCACGCGGGGGCAGAGACCCAGTACTTC. It codes for CATHAGAETQYF. The full variable domain, with the rest looked up from reference TRBV7-9 and TRBJ2-5, is DTGVSQNPRHKITKRGQNVTFRCDPISEHNRLYWYRQTLGQGPEFLTYFQNEAQLEKSRLLSDRFSAERPKGSFSTLEIQRTEQGDSAMYLCATHAGAETQYFGPGTRLLVL.

This clone turned up a few times. The sample holds other DNA sequences that translate to the same CDR3. This chain connects TRBV29-1 to TRBJ1-1; D is uncertain. CDR3 length equals 11 residues. Germline values: CDR1 SQVTM, CDR2 ANQGSEA. V was cut by 4 bases and J by 2 bases, with 5 bases left in between. The CDR3 bases are TGCAGCGTTGTCAGTAACACTGAAGCTTTCTTT. This encodes CSVVSNTEAFF.

This chain links TRBV4-2 with TRBJ2-5; the D call may be TRBD1 or TRBD2 (5 bases each). The germline V and J ends were trimmed by 4 bases and 5 bases, with 20 bases remaining between them. The CDR3 contains 16 residues. Germline values: CDR1 LGHNA, CDR2 YNFKEQ. CDR3 region: CASSPSRGQNGETQYF. The CDR3 coding sequence is TGTGCCAGCAGCCCTAGTCGGGGCCAGAATGGGGAGACCCAGTACTTC.